Here is one T cell receptor beta chain with its context. The antigen is unknown. Method: immunoSEQ multiplex PCR; TCRdb's copy keeps in-frame clones and lacks some. The sample carries tens of thousands of clones, 80% to 90% recorded once. This record comes from a study of T cell responses to AZD1222 COVID-19 vaccine. General study findings and limits: Baseline seropositivity characterized only a handful of AZD1222 recipients. Regions left unmutated in variants are reportedly the target of nearly half of spike-specific TCRs.

V dropped 4 bases and J dropped 3; count of bases not matched to a gene: 3. The CDR3 contains 13 residues. CDR1 SGHVS and CDR2 FQNEAQ come from the germline V gene. This receptor was obtained from an adult in good health. The starting material was peripheral blood, obtained on day 0 of AZD1222 vaccination. The V and J genes are TRBV7-8 and TRBJ2-7, with 7 positions matching TRBD1. The DNA for the CDR3 is TGTGCCAGCAGCTATGGGGACAGCTACGAGCAGTACTTC. Translated, it gives CASSYGDSYEQYF.